This T cell receptor (beta chain) appears in the sequencing data of a study of cytomegalovirus exposure and HLA in healthy donors. Germline CDR1 reads LNHDA; CDR2 reads SQIVND (reference sequence). The junction had 6 bases not matched to a gene; V was cut back by 4 bases and J by 1 base. This CDR3 contains 17 residues. The study ran its PCR with 60 Vbeta and 13 Jbeta primers. The method was immunoSEQ multiplex PCR; TCRdb's version includes in-frame clones alone and lacks a portion of them. The top ten hold approximately 2.4% of the sample, which has 120,000 to 150,000 clones, 82% seen once. Broader study findings: With high specificity and sensitivity, the classifier reportedly diagnosed cytomegalovirus status. Later, an analysis found that common viral pathogens appeared to be linked with several of the most significant clusters. Across all donors, roughly uniform sequencing depth was an assumption of the presence/absence analyses.

This clone was observed a single time. Its matching antigen is unknown. The receptor was isolated from a male donor in good health and CMV-seronegative. The sample was PBMCs. The J gene is TRBJ2-6, the V gene TRBV19; 8 bases line up with TRBD1. CDR3 residues: CASSRTGMGSGANVLTF. In DNA, the CDR3 is TGTGCCAGTAGTAGGACAGGGATGGGGTCTGGGGCCAACGTCCTGACTTTC.